The clone carrying this TCR beta chain was seen ten or more times. The V gene's germline CDR1 is SGHTA and CDR2 FQGTGA. The CDR3 is 13 residues long. The trim removed 4 bases at V and 6 bases at J, leaving 4 bases unmatched. Flow cytometry had shown expanded CD8+CD57+ cells in the patients chosen for sequencing. These data belong to a study of CD8+CD57+ T cells in acquired aplastic anemia. TCR beta VDJ and CDR3 profiling used genomic DNA as template. TCRdb re-analysed the reads in MiXCR, keeping a single row per CDR3 protein. The data show under 200,000 distinct CDR3 sequences, 45% to 50% seen once. This TCR derives from a human donor with aplastic anemia. The J gene is TRBJ2-7, the V gene TRBV7-3; 9 nucleotides match TRBD1. Source material: sorted CD4+, CD8+, or CD8+CD57+ T cells (not recorded which) from PBMCs. DNA for the CDR3: TGTGCCAGCAGCTCGGGACAGGGACGCGAGCAGTACTTC. Amino acids: CASSSGQGREQYF.